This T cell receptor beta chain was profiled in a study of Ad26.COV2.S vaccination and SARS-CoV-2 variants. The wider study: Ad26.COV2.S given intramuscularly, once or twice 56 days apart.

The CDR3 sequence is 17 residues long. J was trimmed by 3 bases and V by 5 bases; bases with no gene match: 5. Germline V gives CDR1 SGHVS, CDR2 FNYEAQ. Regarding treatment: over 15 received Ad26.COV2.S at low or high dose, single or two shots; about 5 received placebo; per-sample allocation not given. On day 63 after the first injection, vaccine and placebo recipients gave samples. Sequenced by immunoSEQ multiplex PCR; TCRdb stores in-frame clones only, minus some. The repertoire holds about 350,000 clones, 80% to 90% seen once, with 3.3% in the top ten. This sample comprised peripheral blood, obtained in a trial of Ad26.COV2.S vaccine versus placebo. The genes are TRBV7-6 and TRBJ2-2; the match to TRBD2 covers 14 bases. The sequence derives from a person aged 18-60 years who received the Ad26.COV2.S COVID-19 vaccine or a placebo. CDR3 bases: TGTGCCAGCAGCGAGAAGGGACTAGCGGGAGACACCGGGGAGCTGTTTTTT. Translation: CASSEKGLAGDTGELFF.